These 6 T cell receptor beta chains were sequenced from one sample in a study of beta chain features in type 1 diabetes. No antigen has been assigned to these receptors. Investigators reverse transcribed all isolated RNA, so they sequenced expressed TCRB transcripts. Only in-frame clones appear in the TCRdb table, and some are missing; sequencing was by immunoSEQ multiplex PCR. Among 280,000 or so clones listed, about 15% were seen once. Whole-study findings and limits: Moderate but significant shortening of TCRB CDR3s was recorded in all four CD4+ subsets from Type 1 diabetes patients.

Sequencing was done on a sample of naive CD4+ T cells from blood. Receptors originate from a man younger than 30 with type 1 diabetes.

This clone was seen more than once but under ten times. The chain joins TRBV7-8 to TRBJ2-1; 10 nucleotides agree with TRBD2. CDR1 is SGHVS and CDR2 is FQNEAQ in the germline V gene. The CDR3 runs 17 residues. Trimming cost V 5 bases and J 2 bases; bases outside gene matches: 9. In nucleotides, the CDR3 is TGTGCCAGCAGCAACCGAGTAGCGGGAGGTGCCTACAATGAGCAGTTCTTC. Protein product: CASSNRVAGGAYNEQFF.

V is TRBV29-1 and J is TRBJ1-2; the D gene is possibly TRBD1 (5 bases). CDR1 and CDR2 (germline): SQVTM, ANQGSEA. V lost 3 bases, J lost 7 bases, and 21 bases lay in between. The CDR3 totals 15 residues. CDR3 residues: CSVERKRGSYGGYTF. The CDR3 region has the DNA TGCAGCGTTGAGCGAAAAAGGGGCAGCTACGGTGGCTACACCTTC.

The chain recombines TRBV7-2 with TRBJ2-3; D is unresolved. The CDR3 totals 15 residues. V gave up 1 base and J gave up 3 bases, with 11 bases separating them. Germline V gives CDR1 SGHTA, CDR2 FQGNSA. DNA for the CDR3: TGTGCCAGCAGCTTAGGAGCGCACCGGACAGATACGCAGTATTTT. Translating gives CASSLGAHRTDTQYF.

This chain connects TRBV23-1 to TRBJ1-5; 11 nucleotides agree with TRBD1. TRBV23-1 is annotated as an ORF whose role is uncertain. This CDR3 contains 17 residues. V shed 4 bases and J 6 bases; nucleotides not matched to a gene: 11. The CDR3 protein is CASSPGTGGRVSQPQHF. The CDR3 bases are TGCGCCAGCAGTCCAGGGACAGGGGGAAGGGTTAGTCAGCCCCAGCATTTT.

The chain combines TRBV5-6 with TRBJ1-3; D is ambiguous. Trimming took off 2 bases at V and 3 bases at J, with 12 bases between the two ends. CDR1 SGHDT and CDR2 YYEEEE come from the germline V gene. The CDR3 has 15 amino acids. CDR3 protein: CASSLGQAVGNTIYF. The CDR3 DNA sequence: TGTGCCAGCAGCTTAGGTCAAGCGGTTGGAAACACCATATATTTT.

As regards this clone: This specimen includes other DNA sequences encoding the same CDR3. This chain uses TRBV27 with TRBJ1-2; no clear D. Germline V CDR1 and CDR2: MNHEY, SMNVEV (reference sequence). CDR3 length equals 12 residues. V was trimmed by 2 bases and J by 4 bases, leaving 5 bases between them. CDR3 nucleotide sequence: TGTGCCAGCAGTTTACCCGGCTATGGCTACACCTTC. This translates into CASSLPGYGYTF.